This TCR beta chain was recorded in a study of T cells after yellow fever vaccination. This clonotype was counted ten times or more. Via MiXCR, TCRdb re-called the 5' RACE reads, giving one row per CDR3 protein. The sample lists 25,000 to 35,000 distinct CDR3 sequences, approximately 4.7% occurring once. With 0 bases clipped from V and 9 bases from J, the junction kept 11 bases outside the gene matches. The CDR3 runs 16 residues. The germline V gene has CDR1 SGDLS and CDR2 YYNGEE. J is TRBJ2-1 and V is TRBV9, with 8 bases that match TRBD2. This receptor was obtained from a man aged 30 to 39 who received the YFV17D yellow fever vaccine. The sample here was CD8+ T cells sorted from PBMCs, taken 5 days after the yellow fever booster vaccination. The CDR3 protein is CASSVEGTSGFIEQFF. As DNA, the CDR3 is TGTGCCAGCAGCGTAGAAGGGACTAGTGGGTTCATTGAGCAGTTCTTC.